The next 17 T cell receptor beta chains were all read from a single sample in a study of PD-1 blockade in classical Hodgkin lymphoma. Relapse was seen in all patients after autologous stem cell transplantation, and brentuximab vedotin exposure was variable. Profiling relied on immunoSEQ multiplex PCR, and the TCRdb table lists in-frame clones only, not all of them. Found here are 12,000 to 15,000 clones, 65% to 85% of them singletons; the top ten hold less than 25%. The input for sequencing was peripheral blood mononuclear cells (PBMCs), taken before the second cycle of nivolumab. The receptor source for this set is a human donor with classical Hodgkin lymphoma.

The chain links TRBV13 to TRBJ2-5, with no clear D. The CDR3 sequence is 14 residues long. The V end was cut by 5 bases, the J end by 6 bases, with 16 bases between. Germline values: CDR1 PRHDT, CDR2 FYEKMQ (reference sequence). The CDR3 region has the DNA TGTGCCAGCAGCCTCCGACGGCCCGTAAAGACCCAGTACTTC. This translates into CASSLRRPVKTQYF.

The chain uses TRBV7-9 and TRBJ1-2; D is ambiguous. Germline V CDR1 and CDR2: SEHNR, FQNEAQ (reference sequence). Trimming cost V 5 bases and J 4 bases, with 11 bases left between them. CDR3 length: 13 amino acids. CDR3 bases: TGTGCCAGCAGCGATCAGGCAGCCTATGGCTACACCTTC. The encoded protein is CASSDQAAYGYTF.

This sequence joins TRBV5-8 and TRBJ2-1, with 8 bases identical to TRBD2. This CDR3 comprises 15 residues. Germline V gives CDR1 SGHTS, CDR2 YDEGEE. Germline trimming cut 0 bases from V and 5 bases from J; bases unmatched to any gene: 4. The CDR3 region has the DNA TGTGCCAGCAGCTTGGTTTTAGCGGGGAACAATGAGCAGTTCTTC. Translating gives CASSLVLAGNNEQFF. The full variable domain, with the rest looked up from reference TRBV5-8 and TRBJ2-1, is EAGVTQSPTHLIKTRGQQATLRCSPISGHTSVYWYQQALGLGLQFLLWYDEGEERNRGNFPPRFSGRQFPNYSSELNVNALELEDSALYLCASSLVLAGNNEQFFGPGTRLTVL.

In regard to this clone: One end of the junction varies from germline; a read error may be responsible. The chain has TRBV7-9 and TRBJ1-2; D uncertain. Germline lookup yields CDR1 SEHNR and CDR2 FQNEAQ (reference sequence). This CDR3 contains 12 residues. CDR3 bases: TGTGCCAGCAGCTTAGGTCGGGCAGCCATGATGTTC. Its protein is CASSLGRAAMMF.

The rearrangement uses TRBV10-3 and TRBJ1-1; 7 bases agree with TRBD1. Germline CDR1 is ENHRY and CDR2 is SYGVKD. J gave up 4 bases and V 6 bases, and 11 bases lay outside the gene matches. The CDR3 covers 15 residues. This CDR3 is CAIRHTGEGRTEAFF. Written as DNA, the CDR3 is TGTGCCATCAGGCATACAGGGGAAGGACGCACTGAAGCTTTCTTT.

The chain combines TRBV28 with TRBJ2-6; unclear D gene. Germline CDR1 and CDR2: MDHEN and SYDVKM. CDR3 length equals 15 residues. V shed 3 bases and J shed 2 bases, with 8 bases lying between them. The DNA for the CDR3 is TGTGCCAGCAGTTTTGGCAGCACTGGGGCCAACGTCCTGACTTTC. Protein sequence: CASSFGSTGANVLTF.

V gene TRBV10-3 combines with J gene TRBJ1-6; D remains unclear. The CDR3 is 13 amino acids. Germline V gives CDR1 ENHRY, CDR2 SYGVKD. The V end was cut by 8 bases, the J end by 7 bases, with 12 bases between. The CDR3 nucleotides are TGTGCCATCGCTTCCGGGCCCAATTCACCCCTCCACTTT. Its protein product is CAIASGPNSPLHF.

This chain connects TRBV27 to TRBJ2-3; D remains unclear. This CDR3 has 16 residues. The V gene's germline CDR1 is MNHEY and CDR2 SMNVEV (reference sequence). V lost 2 bases and J 5 bases, leaving 17 bases between the germline ends. CDR3 DNA sequence: TGTGCCAGCAGTTTAACCCCTACCCTCGTGGGAGATACGCAGTATTTT. Translating it yields CASSLTPTLVGDTQYF.

The chain carries TRBV19 and TRBJ2-1; 7 nucleotides agree with TRBD1. CDR3 length: 16 amino acids. CDR1 and CDR2 (germline): LNHDA, SQIVND (reference sequence). The J segment lost 6 bases and the V segment lost 5 bases, leaving 13 bases of the junction unmatched. The CDR3 loop reads CASSPLTGVVINEQFF. The CDR3 coding sequence is TGTGCCAGTAGTCCCCTCACAGGGGTGGTAATCAATGAGCAGTTCTTC.

The chain combines TRBV7-9 with TRBJ2-3; 10 bases line up with TRBD2. CDR1 is SEHNR and CDR2 is FQNEAQ in the germline V gene (reference sequence). The CDR3 length is 19 residues. V shed 5 bases, J shed 5 bases, and the junction held 19 bases outside the gene matches. CDR3 nucleotide sequence: TGTGCCAGCAGCATAACCTGGACTAGCGGACGAAGGGAAGGAGATACGCAGTATTTT. It is translated as CASSITWTSGRREGDTQYF.

In its sample, this clone was seen a few times. CDR3 DNA sequence: TGTGCCAGCAGCTTTGCAAACAGTAGAGAGGATGGCTACACCTTC. This translates into CASSFANSREDGYTF. The chain couples TRBV7-2 to TRBJ1-2, with D unresolved. The germline V gene has CDR1 SGHTA and CDR2 FQGNSA. This CDR3 region has 15 residues. The germline V and J ends were trimmed by 3 bases and 6 bases, with 17 bases remaining between them.

This chain joins TRBV5-8 and TRBJ2-3; D may be TRBD1 (7 bases). The CDR3 is made up of 14 amino acids. V lost 4 bases to trimming and J lost 1 base, with 10 bases between them. The V gene's germline CDR1 is SGHTS and CDR2 YDEGEE. CDR3 residues: CASSLRGGTDTQYF. In DNA, the CDR3 is TGTGCCAGCAGCCTCAGGGGGGGCACAGATACGCAGTATTTT.

CDR3 sequence: CASSPGTLETQYF. The CDR3 bases are TGTGCCAGCTCGCCCGGGACTTTGGAGACCCAGTACTTC. The chain employs TRBV18 and TRBJ2-5; weak D call: TRBD2 (6 bases). Germline V gene lookup returns CDR1 KGHSH and CDR2 LQKENI. This CDR3 comprises 13 residues. V lost 6 bases and J lost 5, with 13 bases in between. Looking up the rest from reference TRBV18 and TRBJ2-5 gives the full variable domain: NAGVMQNPRHLVRRRGQEARLRCSPMKGHSHVYWYRQLPEEGLKFMVYLQKENIIDESGMPKERFSAEFPKEGPSILRIQQVVRGDSAAYFCASSPGTLETQYFGPGTRLLVL.

J is TRBJ1-5 and V is TRBV19; D gene uncertain. The germline gives CDR1 LNHDA, CDR2 SQIVND (reference sequence). Deletions cut 7 bases from V and 1 base from J, with 14 bases between. CDR3 length: 15 amino acids. CDR3 DNA sequence: TGTGCCAGTACCCCCGGCTGGGAGAGCAATCAGCCCCAGCATTTT. Translation: CASTPGWESNQPQHF.

The chain carries TRBV28 and TRBJ2-1, with 8 bases fitting TRBD1. With V trimmed by 7 bases and J by 1 base, 6 bases remained unmatched. The CDR3 has 15 amino acids. CDR1 and CDR2 (germline): MDHEN, SYDVKM. The DNA of the CDR3 is TGTGCCAGCATCTCCGGACAGGGATCCTACAATGAGCAGTTCTTC. Protein sequence: CASISGQGSYNEQFF.

The V gene is TRBV7-9, the J gene TRBJ1-4, with 8 positions matching TRBD1. The germline V gene encodes CDR1 SEHNR and CDR2 FQNEAQ (reference sequence). The CDR3 runs to 15 residues. Germline trimming cut 5 bases from V and 5 bases from J; bases unmatched to any gene: 7. DNA for the CDR3: TGTGCCAGCAGCCCCAGACAGGGGCACAATGAAAAACTGTTTTTT. It yields the protein CASSPRQGHNEKLFF.

The gene calls are TRBV18 and TRBJ2-7; D is uncertain. The ends were cut back, 6 bases at V and 3 bases at J, with 15 bases in the middle. The CDR3 has 14 amino acids. CDR1 KGHSH and CDR2 LQKENI come from the germline V gene. This CDR3 is CASSLSYSRYEQYF. CDR3 nucleotides: TGTGCCAGCTCGCTTAGCTACAGCCGCTACGAGCAGTACTTC.